The T cell receptor (beta chain) described here comes from a study of blood T cell repertoires in COVID-19. Overall study context: Both acute and convalescent COVID-19 samples were obtained from the United States, Italy and Spain. PBMCs, B-cell-depleted T cells, or T cells were the source of the cDNA or gDNA that made up the material.

In the authors' methods: From reference gene primer amplification, estimates of nucleated cell counts were derived. This table comes from immunoSEQ multiplex PCR, and its TCRdb copy is limited to in-frame clones, with some not included. Clone size and the V and J calls come from that table; the DNA yielded D and trimming. The table records roughly 140,000 clones, 80% of them present only once. Trimming removed 2 bases at V and 5 bases at J, with 9 bases between. Germline CDR1 SGHDN, CDR2 FVKESK. This CDR3 is built from 13 residues. The specimen was peripheral blood. This clonotype was sampled from a man aged 60 to 75 with active or convalescent COVID-19. The gene calls are TRBV14 and TRBJ2-5; D unclear. CDR3 loop: CASSQNIGETQYF. CDR3 bases: TGTGCCAGCAGCCAAAACATCGGGGAGACCCAGTACTTC.